This is a list of T cell receptor beta chains from one sample in a study of T cells after yellow fever vaccination. In TCRdb, the 5' RACE reads were re-called with MiXCR into one record per CDR3 protein. The repertoire includes around 530,000 distinct CDR3 sequences, roughly a sixth of them detected once, and around 15% sits in the top ten. The sequenced sample was PBMCs, obtained 5 days after the first yellow fever vaccination. The source is a man aged 18 to 29 who received the YFV17D yellow fever vaccine. CDR3s include the opening cysteine and the closing phenylalanine or tryptophan. D genes are given only for firm matches. The listing skips clone size in some rows; elsewhere it reads once, few, many or a size class.

d_call	v_call	clone_size	j_call	cdr3_aa	cdr3_nt
-	TRBV4-2	-	TRBJ2-1	CASSVQPYQGNAYNEQFF	TGTGCCAGCAGCGTCCAACCCTACCAGGGGAATGCCTACAATGAGCAGTTCTTC
-	TRBV7-9	-	TRBJ1-2	CASSLRAGSSHYGYTF	TGTGCCAGCAGCCTTCGGGCAGGCTCGTCCCACTATGGCTACACCTTC
-	TRBV5-8	-	TRBJ2-3	CASSFQAPRADTQYF	TGTGCCAGCAGCTTCCAGGCCCCTCGGGCGGATACGCAGTATTTT
-	TRBV6-4	-	TRBJ1-1	CASSDSPGGTEAFF	TGTGCCAGCAGTGACTCGCCGGGGGGCACTGAAGCTTTCTTT
-	TRBV2	-	TRBJ1-1	CASSDWGGTEAFF	TGTGCCAGCAGTGACTGGGGTGGCACTGAAGCTTTCTTT
TRBD2	TRBV12-3/TRBV12-4	many	TRBJ2-3	CASSPGTSGGGDTQYF	TGTGCCAGCAGTCCCGGGACTAGCGGGGGAGGAGATACGCAGTATTTT
-	TRBV7-9	-	TRBJ2-1	CASSPPRDRSSYNEQFF	TGTGCCAGCAGCCCCCCGCGGGACCGGAGCTCCTACAATGAGCAGTTCTTC
-	TRBV7-9	few	TRBJ1-5	CASSSYGNQNQPQHF	TGTGCCAGCAGCTCCTACGGTAATCAAAATCAGCCCCAGCATTTT
-	TRBV4-1	few	TRBJ1-1	CASSQTVLQAPTEAFF	TGCGCCAGCAGCCAGACCGTATTGCAGGCTCCCACTGAAGCTTTCTTT
-	TRBV12-3/TRBV12-4	-	TRBJ2-3	CASSFRSWGTDTQYF	TGTGCCAGCAGTTTTAGGTCATGGGGGACCGATACGCAGTATTTT
-	TRBV2	-	TRBJ1-6	CASSEMWDSPLHF	TGTGCCAGCAGTGAAATGTGGGATTCACCCCTCCACTTT
-	TRBV4-3	few	TRBJ2-1	CASSQGWGPPDNEQFF	TGCGCCAGCAGCCAAGGGTGGGGACCGCCCGACAATGAGCAGTTCTTC
TRBD2	TRBV2	few	TRBJ2-3	CASRQRTSGGAITDTQYF	TGTGCCAGCCGCCAGCGGACTAGCGGGGGGGCCATCACAGATACGCAGTATTTT
-	TRBV10-3	once	TRBJ1-4	CAIRGANEKLFF	TGTGCCATCAGGGGAGCTAATGAAAAACTGTTTTTT
-	TRBV18	-	TRBJ2-1	CASSPRASGPREQFF	TGTGCCAGCTCACCACGAGCATCTGGGCCCCGAGAGCAGTTCTTC
-	TRBV3-1	-	TRBJ2-3	CASSQVRGESEADTQYF	TGTGCCAGCAGCCAAGTCCGCGGGGAAAGTGAGGCAGATACGCAGTATTTT
-	TRBV25-1	-	TRBJ2-2	CASSNHRDLSGELFF	TGTGCCAGCAGTAACCACAGGGACCTCTCCGGGGAGCTGTTTTTT
-	TRBV27	-	TRBJ1-3	CASSRGGSAGNTIYF	TGTGCCAGCAGTAGGGGAGGCAGCGCCGGAAACACCATATATTTT
TRBD1	TRBV9	few	TRBJ2-5	CASSADRGELETQYF	TGTGCCAGCAGCGCGGACAGGGGGGAGTTGGAGACCCAGTACTTC
-	TRBV2	-	TRBJ2-5	CASQVVRETQYF	TGTGCCAGCCAGGTTGTTAGGGAGACCCAGTACTTC
TRBD2	TRBV7-3	many	TRBJ2-1	CASSPRLAGGLNEQFF	TGTGCCAGCAGCCCTAGACTAGCGGGGGGTCTCAATGAGCAGTTCTTC
TRBD2	TRBV5-1	many	TRBJ2-1	CASSSNSGGSYNEQFF	TGCGCCAGCAGCTCAAACAGCGGGGGCTCCTACAATGAGCAGTTCTTC
-	TRBV7-2	-	TRBJ1-1	CASSFSRWNTEAFF	TGTGCCAGCAGCTTTTCCAGGTGGAACACTGAAGCTTTCTTT
TRBD2	TRBV5-1	few	TRBJ2-5	CASSRSGGHQETQYF	TGCGCCAGCAGTAGGAGCGGGGGACACCAAGAGACCCAGTACTTC
TRBD2	TRBV5-1	many	TRBJ2-5	CASAPGLAEETQYF	TGCGCCAGCGCCCCGGGACTAGCGGAAGAGACCCAGTACTTC
-	TRBV3-1	-	TRBJ2-3	CASSQDASDGYTQYF	TGTGCCAGCAGCCAAGATGCTTCCGACGGTTATACGCAGTATTTT
-	TRBV4-3	many	TRBJ2-2	CASSDRQVRGTGELFF	TGCGCCAGCAGCGACCGACAGGTTCGCGGTACCGGGGAGCTGTTTTTT
TRBD2	TRBV6-2/TRBV6-3	-	TRBJ2-7	CASALAVADSEQYF	TGTGCCAGCGCGCTAGCGGTCGCAGACTCCGAGCAGTACTTC
-	TRBV7-3	-	TRBJ2-3	CASSRGLFSTDTQYF	TGTGCCAGCAGCCGCGGACTATTTAGCACAGATACGCAGTATTTT
-	TRBV10-3	few	TRBJ2-3	CAISPRASGTDTQYF	TGTGCCATCAGCCCTAGGGCTAGCGGCACAGATACGCAGTATTTT
-	TRBV9	few	TRBJ1-2	CASSVDGRRNYGYTF	TGTGCCAGCAGCGTAGATGGCAGGAGGAACTATGGCTACACCTTC
-	TRBV20-1	few	TRBJ1-4	CSARSGATNEKLFF	TGCAGTGCTAGATCAGGAGCAACTAATGAAAAACTGTTTTTT
TRBD2	TRBV19	-	TRBJ2-1	CATRGAYNEQFF	TGTGCCACCCGGGGGGCCTACAATGAGCAGTTCTTC
-	TRBV6-5	-	TRBJ1-3	CASSDSIGNTIYF	TGTGCCAGCAGTGACTCGATAGGAAACACCATATATTTT
-	TRBV5-4	once	TRBJ2-4	CASSPAGVNKNIQYF	TGTGCCAGCAGCCCGGCAGGAGTCAACAAAAACATTCAGTACTTC
-	TRBV7-9	few	TRBJ2-4	CASSFAGDIQYF	TGTGCCAGCAGCTTTGCGGGTGACATTCAGTACTTC
TRBD1	TRBV6-5	-	TRBJ1-3	CASSYSPGTDNSGNTIYF	TGTGCCAGCAGTTACAGTCCCGGGACAGACAACTCTGGAAACACCATATATTTT
TRBD1	TRBV12-3/TRBV12-4	-	TRBJ1-5	CASSWGQENQPQHF	TGTGCCAGCAGTTGGGGACAGGAGAATCAGCCCCAGCATTTT
TRBD2	TRBV23-1	few	TRBJ2-5	CASPLIAGLISETQYF	TGCGCCAGTCCCCTCATAGCGGGGTTAATCTCAGAGACCCAGTACTTC
TRBD1	TRBV7-3	-	TRBJ2-1	CASSVGQGANEQFF	TGTGCCAGCAGCGTGGGACAGGGGGCCAATGAGCAGTTCTTC
-	TRBV4-3	few	TRBJ2-7	CASSREKARTYEQYF	TGCGCCAGCAGCCGCGAAAAGGCCCGTACCTACGAGCAGTACTTC
TRBD1	TRBV4-1	few	TRBJ2-4	CASSQVGTVVVKNIQYF	TGCGCCAGCAGCCAAGTCGGGACAGTAGTTGTCAAAAACATTCAGTACTTC